This T cell receptor beta chain was documented in a study of blood T cell repertoires in COVID-19. About the study: The samples span acute and convalescent COVID-19 from the United States, Italy and Spain. The analysed material was cDNA or gDNA that came from T cells, B-cell-depleted T cells, or PBMCs.

Original data processing: It was from reference gene primer amplification that nucleated cell counts were estimated. The assay was immunoSEQ multiplex PCR, and TCRdb's table has in-frame clones only and misses some. V, J and clone size are taken as reported in that table, and D and trimming were inferred from the DNA itself. The sample records about 200,000 clones, roughly 90% being singletons. The V end lost 0 bases, the J end lost 7 bases, and 9 bases lay between the germline ends. Looked up from germline, CDR1 is MNHEY and CDR2 is SMNVEV (reference sequence). This CDR3 spans 14 amino acids. This sequence was found in a man between 18 and 35 years old with active or convalescent COVID-19. The J gene is TRBJ2-2, the V gene TRBV27, with a tentative D call TRBD1 (5 bases). Sequenced material: peripheral blood. As DNA, the CDR3 is TGTGCCAGCAGTTTATCCCAGGGTGGCGGGGAGCTGTTTTTT. It is translated as CASSLSQGGGELFF.